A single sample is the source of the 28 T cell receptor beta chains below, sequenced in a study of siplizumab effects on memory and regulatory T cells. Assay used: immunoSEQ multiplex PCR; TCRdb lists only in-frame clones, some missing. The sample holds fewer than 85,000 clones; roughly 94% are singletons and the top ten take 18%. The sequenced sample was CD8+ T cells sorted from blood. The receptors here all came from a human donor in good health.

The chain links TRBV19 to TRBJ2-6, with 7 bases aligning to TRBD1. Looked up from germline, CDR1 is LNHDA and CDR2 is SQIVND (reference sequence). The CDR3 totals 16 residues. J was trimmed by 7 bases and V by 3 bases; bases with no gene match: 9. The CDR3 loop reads CASSIGVRGRANVLTF. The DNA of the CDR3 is TGTGCCAGTAGTATCGGGGTGAGGGGGCGAGCCAACGTCCTGACTTTC.

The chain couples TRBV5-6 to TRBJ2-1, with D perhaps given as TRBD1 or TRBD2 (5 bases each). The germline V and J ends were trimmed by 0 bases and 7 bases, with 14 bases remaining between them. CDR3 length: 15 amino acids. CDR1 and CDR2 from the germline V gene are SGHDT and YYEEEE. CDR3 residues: CASSLVRRDGNEQFF. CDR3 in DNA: TGTGCCAGCAGCTTGGTTCGCAGGGACGGTAATGAGCAGTTCTTC.

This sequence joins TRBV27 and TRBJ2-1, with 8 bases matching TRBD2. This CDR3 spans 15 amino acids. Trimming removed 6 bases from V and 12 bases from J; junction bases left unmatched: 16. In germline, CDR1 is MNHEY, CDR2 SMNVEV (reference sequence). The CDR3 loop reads CASSSGLAGTLGQFF. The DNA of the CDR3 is TGTGCCAGCAGCTCCGGGCTAGCGGGCACCCTTGGGCAGTTCTTC.

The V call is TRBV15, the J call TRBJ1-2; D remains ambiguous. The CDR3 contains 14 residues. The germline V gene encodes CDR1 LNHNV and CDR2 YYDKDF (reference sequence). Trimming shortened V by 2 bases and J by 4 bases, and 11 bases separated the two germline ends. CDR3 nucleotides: TGTGCCACCAGCAGATCCCCGGAGTCCTATGGCTACACCTTC. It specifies CATSRSPESYGYTF.

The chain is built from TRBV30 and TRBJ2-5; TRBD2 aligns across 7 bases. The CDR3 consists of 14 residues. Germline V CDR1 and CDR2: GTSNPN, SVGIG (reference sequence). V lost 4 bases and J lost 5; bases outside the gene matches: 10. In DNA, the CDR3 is TGTGCCTGGACACCTGCCCGGGGGGTGGAGACCCAGTACTTC. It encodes CAWTPARGVETQYF.

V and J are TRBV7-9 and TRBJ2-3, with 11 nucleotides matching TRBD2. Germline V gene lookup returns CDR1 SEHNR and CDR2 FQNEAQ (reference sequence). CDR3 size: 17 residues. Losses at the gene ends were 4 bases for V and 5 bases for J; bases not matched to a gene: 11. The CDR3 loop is CASSSLPGLAERDTQYF. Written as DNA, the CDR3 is TGTGCCAGCAGCTCCCTGCCGGGACTAGCGGAAAGAGATACGCAGTATTTT.

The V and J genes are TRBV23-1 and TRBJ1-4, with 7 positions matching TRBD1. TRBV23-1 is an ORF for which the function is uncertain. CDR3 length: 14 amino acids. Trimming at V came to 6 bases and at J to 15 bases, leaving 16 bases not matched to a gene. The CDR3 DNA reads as TGCGCCAGCAGCCCCGGGACAGAGAAAAAAATGGTGTTTTTT. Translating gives CASSPGTEKKMVFF.

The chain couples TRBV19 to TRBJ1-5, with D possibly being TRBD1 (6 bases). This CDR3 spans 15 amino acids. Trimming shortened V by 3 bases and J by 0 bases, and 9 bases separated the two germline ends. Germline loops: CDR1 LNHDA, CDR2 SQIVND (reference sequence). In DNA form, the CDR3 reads TGTGCCAGTAGTATCCAGGGGTATAGCAATCAGCCCCAGCATTTT. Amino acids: CASSIQGYSNQPQHF.

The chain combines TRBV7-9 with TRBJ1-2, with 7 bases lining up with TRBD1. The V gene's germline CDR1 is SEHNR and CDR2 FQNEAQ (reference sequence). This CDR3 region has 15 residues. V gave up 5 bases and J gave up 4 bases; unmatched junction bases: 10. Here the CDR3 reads CASSAYLQGSYGYTF. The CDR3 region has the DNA TGTGCCAGCAGCGCATATCTACAGGGGTCCTATGGCTACACCTTC.

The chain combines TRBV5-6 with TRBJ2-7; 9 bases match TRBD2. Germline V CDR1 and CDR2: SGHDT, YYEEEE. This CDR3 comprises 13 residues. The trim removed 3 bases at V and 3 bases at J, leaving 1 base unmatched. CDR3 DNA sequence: TGTGCCAGCAGCTCGACTAGCGGCTACGAGCAGTACTTC. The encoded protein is CASSSTSGYEQYF.

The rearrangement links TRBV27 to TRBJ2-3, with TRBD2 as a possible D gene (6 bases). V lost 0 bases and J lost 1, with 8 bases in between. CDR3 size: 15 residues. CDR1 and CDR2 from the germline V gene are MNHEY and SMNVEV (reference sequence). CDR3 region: CASSLSPGGTDTQYF. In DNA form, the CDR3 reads TGTGCCAGCAGTTTATCCCCGGGAGGCACAGATACGCAGTATTTT.

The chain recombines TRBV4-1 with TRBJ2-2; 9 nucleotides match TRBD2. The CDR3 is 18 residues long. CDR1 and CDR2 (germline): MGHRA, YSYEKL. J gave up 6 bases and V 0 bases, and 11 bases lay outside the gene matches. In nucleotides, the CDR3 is TGCGCCAGCAGCCAAGATCCTTTGCGGGAGGGCCTGGCCGGGGAGCTGTTTTTT. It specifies CASSQDPLREGLAGELFF.

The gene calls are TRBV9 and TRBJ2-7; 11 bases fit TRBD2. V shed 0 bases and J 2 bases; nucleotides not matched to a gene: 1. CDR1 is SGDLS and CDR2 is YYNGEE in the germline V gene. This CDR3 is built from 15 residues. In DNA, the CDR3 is TGTGCCAGCAGCGTAGAGGGACTAGCGGCCTACGAGCAGTACTTC. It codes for CASSVEGLAAYEQYF.

CDR3 DNA: TGTGCCAGCTTCGGCAATGAGCAGTTCTTC. It translates to CASFGNEQFF. The rearrangement links TRBV2 to TRBJ2-1; D is unclear. V lost 8 bases and J 6 bases, leaving 5 bases between the germline ends. The CDR3 is made up of 10 amino acids. The germline CDR1 and CDR2 sequences are SNHLY and FYNNEI.

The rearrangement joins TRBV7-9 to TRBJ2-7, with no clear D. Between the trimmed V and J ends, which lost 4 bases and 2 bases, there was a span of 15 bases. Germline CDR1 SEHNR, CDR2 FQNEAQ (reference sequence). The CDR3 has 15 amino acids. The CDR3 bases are TGTGCCAGCAGCTCGACCGGGCCTACTCCCTACGAGCAGTACTTC. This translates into CASSSTGPTPYEQYF.

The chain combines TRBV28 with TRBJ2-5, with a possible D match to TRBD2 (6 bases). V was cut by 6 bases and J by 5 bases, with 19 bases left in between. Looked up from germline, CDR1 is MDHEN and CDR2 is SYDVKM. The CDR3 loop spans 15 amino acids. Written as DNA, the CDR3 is TGTGCCAGCAGCTCCTACGACCCACGGGGGGAGACCCAGTACTTC. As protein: CASSSYDPRGETQYF.

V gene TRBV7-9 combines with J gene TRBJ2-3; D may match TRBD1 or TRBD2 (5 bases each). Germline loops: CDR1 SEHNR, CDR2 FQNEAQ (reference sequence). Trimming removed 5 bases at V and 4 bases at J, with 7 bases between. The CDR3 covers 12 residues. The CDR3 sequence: CASSGTPDTQYF. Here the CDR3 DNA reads TGTGCCAGCAGCGGGACGCCAGATACGCAGTATTTT.

The CDR3 nucleotides are TGTGCCAGCAGCTCACCCGGGACTAGTGCCTCAGATACGCAGTATTTT. Encoded protein: CASSSPGTSASDTQYF. The chain couples TRBV5-6 to TRBJ2-3; TRBD2 matches 8 bases. V lost 3 bases, J lost 4 bases, and 10 bases stayed unmatched. Germline V gene lookup returns CDR1 SGHDT and CDR2 YYEEEE. The CDR3 is 16 residues long.

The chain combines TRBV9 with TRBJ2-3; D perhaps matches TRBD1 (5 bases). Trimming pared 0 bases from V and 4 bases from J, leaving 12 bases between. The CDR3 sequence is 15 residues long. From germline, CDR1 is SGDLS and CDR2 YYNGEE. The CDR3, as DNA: TGTGCCAGCAGCGTAGACAGGCTCGCGGCAGATACGCAGTATTTT. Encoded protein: CASSVDRLAADTQYF.

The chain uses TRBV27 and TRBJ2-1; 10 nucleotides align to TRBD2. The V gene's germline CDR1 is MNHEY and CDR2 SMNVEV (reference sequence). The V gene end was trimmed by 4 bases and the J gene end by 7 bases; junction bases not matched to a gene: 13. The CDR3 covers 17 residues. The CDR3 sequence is CASSSLAGAERQNEQFF. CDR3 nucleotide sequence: TGTGCCAGCAGTTCTCTAGCGGGAGCGGAGAGACAAAATGAGCAGTTCTTC.

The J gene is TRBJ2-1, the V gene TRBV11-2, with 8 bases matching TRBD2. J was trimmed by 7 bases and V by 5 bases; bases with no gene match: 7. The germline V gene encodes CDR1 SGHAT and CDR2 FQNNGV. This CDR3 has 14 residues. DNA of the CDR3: TGTGCCAGCAGCCCGGGTTCGGGGGGGAATGAGCAGTTCTTC. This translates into CASSPGSGGNEQFF.

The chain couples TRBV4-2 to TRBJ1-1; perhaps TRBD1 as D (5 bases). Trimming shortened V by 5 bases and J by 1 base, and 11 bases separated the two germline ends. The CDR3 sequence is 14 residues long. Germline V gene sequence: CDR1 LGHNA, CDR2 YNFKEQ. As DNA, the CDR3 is TGTGCCAGCAGCGCAGACAGATCGAACACTGAAGCTTTCTTT. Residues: CASSADRSNTEAFF.

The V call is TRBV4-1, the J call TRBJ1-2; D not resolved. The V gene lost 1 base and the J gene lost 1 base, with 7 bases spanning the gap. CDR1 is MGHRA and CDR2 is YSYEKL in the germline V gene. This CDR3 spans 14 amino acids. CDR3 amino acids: CASSQVRDNYGYTF. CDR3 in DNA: TGCGCCAGCAGCCAAGTGCGGGATAACTATGGCTACACCTTC.

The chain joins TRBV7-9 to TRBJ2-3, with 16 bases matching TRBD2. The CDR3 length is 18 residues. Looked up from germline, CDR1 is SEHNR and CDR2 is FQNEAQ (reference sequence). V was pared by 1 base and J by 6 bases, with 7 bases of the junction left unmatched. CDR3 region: CASSLVPGLAGGRDTQYF. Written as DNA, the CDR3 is TGTGCCAGCAGCTTAGTCCCGGGACTAGCGGGAGGGCGCGATACGCAGTATTTT.

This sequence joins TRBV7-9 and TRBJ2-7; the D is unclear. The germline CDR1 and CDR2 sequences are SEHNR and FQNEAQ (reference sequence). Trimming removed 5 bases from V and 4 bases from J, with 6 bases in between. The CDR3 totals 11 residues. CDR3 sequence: CASSPHYEQYF. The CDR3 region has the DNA TGTGCCAGCAGCCCCCATTACGAGCAGTACTTC. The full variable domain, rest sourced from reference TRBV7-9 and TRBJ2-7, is DTGVSQNPRHKITKRGQNVTFRCDPISEHNRLYWYRQTLGQGPEFLTYFQNEAQLEKSRLLSDRFSAERPKGSFSTLEIQRTEQGDSAMYLCASSPHYEQYFGPGTRLTVT.

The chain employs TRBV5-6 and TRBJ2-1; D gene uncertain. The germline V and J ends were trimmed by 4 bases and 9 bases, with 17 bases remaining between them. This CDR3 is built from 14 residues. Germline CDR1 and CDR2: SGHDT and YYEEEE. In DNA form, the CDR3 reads TGTGCCAGCAGCGCTGGACCCCGTGGGGTTGAGCAGTTCTTC. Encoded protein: CASSAGPRGVEQFF.

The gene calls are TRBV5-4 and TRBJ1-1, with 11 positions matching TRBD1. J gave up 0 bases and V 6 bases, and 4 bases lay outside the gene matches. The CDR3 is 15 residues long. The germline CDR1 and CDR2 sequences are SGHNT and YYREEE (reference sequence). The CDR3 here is CASTRTGGLNTEAFF. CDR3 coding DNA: TGTGCCAGCACCCGGACAGGGGGCCTGAACACTGAAGCTTTCTTT.

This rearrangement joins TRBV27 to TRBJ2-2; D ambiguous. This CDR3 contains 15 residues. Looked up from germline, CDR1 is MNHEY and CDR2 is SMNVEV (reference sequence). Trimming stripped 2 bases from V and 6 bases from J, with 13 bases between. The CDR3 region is CASSLAIMSAGELFF. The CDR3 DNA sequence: TGTGCCAGCAGTTTAGCAATAATGAGTGCCGGGGAGCTGTTTTTT.